This section outlines one TCR beta chain sequence together with its context. Its antigen specificity is not known. No much larger clonotype is one base removed from it; base qualities were not supplied. The data stem from a study of stem cell transplantation in POMP-related autoinflammatory disease (dated by TCRdb to the early 2020s). About the investigation overall: The study hypothesis was that defective thymoproteasomes impair MHC class I-dependent CD8+ T-cell differentiation and positive selection, which skews the TRB repertoire. The effect of POMP deficiency on T-cell receptor beta repertoire diversity and CDR3 characteristics was assessed using high-throughput TRB sequencing. Before transplant, CD4+ naive T-cell skewing, low CD8+ T-cell proportions, and reduced T-cell cytokine secretion were observed in patients. What the work shows at the level of the full study, not this receptor alone: In PRAID patients, the trend toward increased clonality and lower diversity reached statistical significance only for regulatory T cells. PRAID patients showed a restricted number of unique TRB V-J gene pairings. Across all analyzed T-cell subsets, PRAID patients tended toward lower TRB diversity and higher clonality.

Based on the germline V gene, the CDR1 and CDR2 sequences are SGHAT and FQNNGV. Its CDR3 holds 15 amino acids, cysteine through phenylalanine. The CDR3 DNA has 45 bases and is translated from base 1. V and J are truncated by 0 bases and 0 bases respectively, leaving an intervening sequence of 6 bases. Libraries were built with the immunoSEQ multiplex PCR assay. For the original study's pipeline: Shannon entropy, which accounts for clonal size distribution, was used to quantify repertoire diversity. The Gini-Simpson index (Simpson_1-D) was used to measure inequality in clonotype distribution. TCRdb re-hosts the immuneACCESS table, in-frame sequences only. Its copies lack some clones; in the studies checked, an unresolved V gene accounts for under half of them, and the cause for the rest is not known. The DNA was the basis for D and trimming; V, J and clone size are from that table. Present in this sample are 33,000 or so clones, around 88% of which were seen just once. Of the sample, over 0.6% is held by the ten largest clones.

In the paper's terms, the time point label means: before hematopoietic stem cell transplant. PRAID was characterized by prominent immunodeficiency alongside autoinflammation. T-cell subsets (conventional T cells, CD8+ T cells, regulatory T cells, T follicular helper cells) were sorted before TRB sequencing. The rearrangement combines TRBV11-2 with TRBJ1-5, with no confidently assigned D gene. This TCR came from a human donor with POMP-related autoinflammation and immune dysregulation (PRAID). Source: CD4+ T cells from PBMCs, taken before stem cell transplantation. For the CDR3, the sequence is CASSLEPNSNQPQHF. The DNA is as follows: TGTGCCAGCAGCTTAGAGCCGAATAGCAATCAGCCCCAGCATTTT.